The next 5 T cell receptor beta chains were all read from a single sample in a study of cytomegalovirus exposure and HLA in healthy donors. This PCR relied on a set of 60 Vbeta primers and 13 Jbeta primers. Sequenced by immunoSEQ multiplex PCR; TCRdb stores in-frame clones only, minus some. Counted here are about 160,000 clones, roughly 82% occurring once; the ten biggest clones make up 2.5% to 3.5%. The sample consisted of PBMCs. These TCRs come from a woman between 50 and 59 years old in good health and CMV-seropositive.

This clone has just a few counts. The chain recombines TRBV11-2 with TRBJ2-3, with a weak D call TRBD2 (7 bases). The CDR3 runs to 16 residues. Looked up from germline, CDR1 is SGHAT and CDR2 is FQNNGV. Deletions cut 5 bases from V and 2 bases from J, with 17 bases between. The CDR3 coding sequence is TGTGCCAGCAGCCGGTGGGGGCGGGGGAACACAGATACGCAGTATTTT. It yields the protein CASSRWGRGNTDTQYF.

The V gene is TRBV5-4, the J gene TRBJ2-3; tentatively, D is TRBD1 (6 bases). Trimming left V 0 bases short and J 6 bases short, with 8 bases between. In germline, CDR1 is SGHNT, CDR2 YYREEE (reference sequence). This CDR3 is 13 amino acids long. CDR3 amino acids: CASSLEGEDTQYF. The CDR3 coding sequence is TGTGCCAGCAGCTTGGAGGGGGAGGATACGCAGTATTTT.

This chain's CDR3 is CASSWTGAYEQYF. The CDR3, as DNA: TGTGCCAGCAGCTGGACAGGAGCCTACGAGCAGTACTTC. V is TRBV5-6 and J is TRBJ2-7, with 7 bases aligning to TRBD1. The CDR3 extends over 13 amino acids. Germline values: CDR1 SGHDT, CDR2 YYEEEE. With 3 bases clipped from V and 2 bases from J, the junction kept 2 bases outside the gene matches. Complete variable domain (other parts from reference TRBV5-6 and TRBJ2-7): DAGVTQSPTHLIKTRGQQVTLRCSPKSGHDTVSWYQQALGQGPQFIFQYYEEEERQRGNFPDRFSGHQFPNYSSELNVNALLLGDSALYLCASSWTGAYEQYFGPGTRLTVT.

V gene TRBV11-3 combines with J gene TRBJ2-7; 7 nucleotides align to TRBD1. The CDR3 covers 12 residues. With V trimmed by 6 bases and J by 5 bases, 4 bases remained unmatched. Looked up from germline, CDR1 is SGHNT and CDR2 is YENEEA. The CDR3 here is CASSQGGHEQYF. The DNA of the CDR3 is TGTGCCAGCAGTCAAGGGGGCCACGAGCAGTACTTC.

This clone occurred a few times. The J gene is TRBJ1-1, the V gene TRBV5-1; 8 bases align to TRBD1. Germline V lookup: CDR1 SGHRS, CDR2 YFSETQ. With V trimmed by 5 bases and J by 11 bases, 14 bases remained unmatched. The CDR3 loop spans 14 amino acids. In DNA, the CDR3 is TGCGCCAGCAGGTCTACGAGACAGGGGCACGAGGCTTTCTTT. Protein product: CASRSTRQGHEAFF.